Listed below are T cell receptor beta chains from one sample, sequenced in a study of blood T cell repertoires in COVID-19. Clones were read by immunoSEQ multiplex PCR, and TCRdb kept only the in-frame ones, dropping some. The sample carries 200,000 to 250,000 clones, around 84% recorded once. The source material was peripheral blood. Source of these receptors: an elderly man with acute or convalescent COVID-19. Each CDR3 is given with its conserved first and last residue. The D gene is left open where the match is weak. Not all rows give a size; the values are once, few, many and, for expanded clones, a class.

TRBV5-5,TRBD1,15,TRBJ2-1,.,TGTGCCAGCGGACTCTTGACAGGGGGGTACAATGAGCAGTTCTTC,CASGLLTGGYNEQFF
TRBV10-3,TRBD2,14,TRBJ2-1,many,TGTGCCATCAGGACTAGCGGGCAAAACTATGAGCAGTTCTTC,CAIRTSGQNYEQFF
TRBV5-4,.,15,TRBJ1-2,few,TGTGCCAGCAGCTTGGGAGCACAGAGCAACTATGGCTACACCTTC,CASSLGAQSNYGYTF
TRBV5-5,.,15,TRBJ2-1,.,TGTGCCAGCAGTTTTGACAGGCAAGGCTACAATGAGCAGTTCTTC,CASSFDRQGYNEQFF
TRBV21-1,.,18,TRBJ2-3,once,TGTGCCAGCAGCAGAAAGTTCTCACAGGGCGGATCTGGTTATACGCAGTATTTT,CASSRKFSQGGSGYTQYF
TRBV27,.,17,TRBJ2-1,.,TGTGCCAGCAGCCCCCCCCCAGGGGAGAGCTCCTACAATGAGCAGTTCTTC,CASSPPPGESSYNEQFF
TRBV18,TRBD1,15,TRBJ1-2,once,TGTGCCAGCTCACCCCCGGGACAGCCTAACTATGGCTACACCTTC,CASSPPGQPNYGYTF
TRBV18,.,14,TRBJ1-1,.,TGTGCCAGCTCCCGCCTCCCGAGGGACACTGAAGCTTTCTTT,CASSRLPRDTEAFF
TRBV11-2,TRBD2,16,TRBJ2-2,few,TGTGCCAGCAGCGCTGGCCTAGCGGCTTACACCGGGGAGCTGTTTTTT,CASSAGLAAYTGELFF
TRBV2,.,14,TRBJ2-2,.,TGTGCCAGCCATCAACAGGGTCACACCGGGGAGCTGTTTTTT,CASHQQGHTGELFF
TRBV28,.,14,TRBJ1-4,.,TGTGCCAGCAGTTCAGGACAGAGATCCGAAAAACTGTTTTTT,CASSSGQRSEKLFF
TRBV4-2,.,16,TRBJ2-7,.,TGTGCCAGCAGCCTAAACAGCGGATCCGCCCATTACGAGCAGTACTTC,CASSLNSGSAHYEQYF
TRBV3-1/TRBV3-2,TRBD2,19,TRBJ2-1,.,TGTGCCAGCAGCCAACTCCCGCCCCCGACTAGCGGTCTATACAATGAGCAGTTCTTC,CASSQLPPPTSGLYNEQFF
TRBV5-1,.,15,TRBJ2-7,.,TGCGCCAGCAGCTTGGCCCCAGGGGCCCAGTACGAGCAGTACTTC,CASSLAPGAQYEQYF
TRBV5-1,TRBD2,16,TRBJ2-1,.,TGCGCCAGCGGATCCAAAGCGGGAGCATCCTACAATGAGCAGTTCTTC,CASGSKAGASYNEQFF
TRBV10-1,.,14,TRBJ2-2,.,TGCGCCAGCAGTGAACGGTTAAACACCGGGGAGCTGTTTTTT,CASSERLNTGELFF
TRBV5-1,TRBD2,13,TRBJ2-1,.,TGCGCCAGCAGCTTCCTAGCGGACAATGAGCAGTTCTTC,CASSFLADNEQFF
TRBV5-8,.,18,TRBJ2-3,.,TGTGCCAGCAGCTTGGGAAGGGCCTCCGGCTTCCGGGGTGGTACGCAGTATTTT,CASSLGRASGFRGGTQYF
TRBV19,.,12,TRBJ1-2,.,TGTGCCAGTAGTATTACAGGGATTGGCTACACCTTC,CASSITGIGYTF
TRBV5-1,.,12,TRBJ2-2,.,TGCGCCAGCAGCTTGGTGAGCGGGGAGCTGTTTTTT,CASSLVSGELFF
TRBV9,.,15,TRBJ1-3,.,TGTGCCAGCAGCGTAAGGGGGAGCTCTGGAAACACCATATATTTT,CASSVRGSSGNTIYF
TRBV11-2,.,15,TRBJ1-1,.,TGTGCCAGCAGCTTGAGCTCCTTTTCGAACACTGAAGCTTTCTTT,CASSLSSFSNTEAFF
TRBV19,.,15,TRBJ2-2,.,TGTGCCAGTAGGTACCCGGGACAGAACACCGGGGAGCTGTTTTTT,CASRYPGQNTGELFF
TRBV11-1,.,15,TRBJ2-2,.,TGTGCCAGCAGCTTAGTGCAAGGAGCGGGCGGGGAGCTGTTTTTT,CASSLVQGAGGELFF
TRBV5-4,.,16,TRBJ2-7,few,TGTGCCAGCAGCTTGGCTCGGTTGCAGGGAGGCTACGAGCAGTACTTC,CASSLARLQGGYEQYF
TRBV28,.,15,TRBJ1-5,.,TGTGCCAGCAGTCCCGGGGGGCTGGGCAATCAGCCCCAGCATTTT,CASSPGGLGNQPQHF
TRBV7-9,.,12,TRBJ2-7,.,TGTGCCAGCAACAGGGACGGCTACGAGCAGTACTTC,CASNRDGYEQYF
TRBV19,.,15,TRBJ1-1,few,TGTGCCAGCATCCTAAGAAGTGTCCCGAACACTGAAGCTTTCTTT,CASILRSVPNTEAFF
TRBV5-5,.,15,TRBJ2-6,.,TGTGCCAGCGAACAGGGCTCCTCTGGGGCCAACGTCCTGACTTTC,CASEQGSSGANVLTF
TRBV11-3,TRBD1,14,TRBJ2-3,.,TGTGCCAGCAGCTTGGACAGGACGACAGATACGCAGTATTTT,CASSLDRTTDTQYF
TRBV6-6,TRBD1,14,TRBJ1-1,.,TGTGCCAGCAGTAAGGGGGCTGGGAACACTGAAGCTTTCTTT,CASSKGAGNTEAFF
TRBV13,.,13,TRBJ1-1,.,TGTGCCAGCAGCTTTACCAGGAACACTGAAGCTTTCTTT,CASSFTRNTEAFF
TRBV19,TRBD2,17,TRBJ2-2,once,TGTGCCACCCGAGGACCGCTAGCGGGACTGAACACCGGGGAGCTGTTTTTT,CATRGPLAGLNTGELFF
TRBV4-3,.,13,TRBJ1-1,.,TGCGCCAGCAGCCAAGAAGGATGGGGCCGGGCTTTCTTT,CASSQEGWGRAFF
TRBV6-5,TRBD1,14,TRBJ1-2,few,TGTGCCAGCAGCCTAGACAGGGGGTACTATGGCTACACCTTC,CASSLDRGYYGYTF
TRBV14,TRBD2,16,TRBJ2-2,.,TGTGCCAGCAGCCTCTTTGGGAGGGCCGACACCGGGGAGCTGTTTTTT,CASSLFGRADTGELFF
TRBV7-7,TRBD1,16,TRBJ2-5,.,TGTGCCAGCAGCCCCACAGGGGCCGGAGCCCAAGAGACCCAGTACTTC,CASSPTGAGAQETQYF
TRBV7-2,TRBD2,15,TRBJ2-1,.,TGTGCCAGCAGCTCCAGCGGGAACTCCTACAATGAGCAGTTCTTC,CASSSSGNSYNEQFF
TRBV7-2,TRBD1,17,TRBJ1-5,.,TGTGCCAGCAGCCTATACAGGGACAGGGGGGGCAATCAGCCCCAGCATTTT,CASSLYRDRGGNQPQHF
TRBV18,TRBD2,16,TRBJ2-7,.,TGTGCCAGCTCAAACCTAGGGACTAGCGCCACCTACGAGCAGTACTTC,CASSNLGTSATYEQYF
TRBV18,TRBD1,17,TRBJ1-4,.,TGTGCCAGCTCACCACTCCCCGTGGGACAGGCAGGTGAAAAACTGTTTTTT,CASSPLPVGQAGEKLFF
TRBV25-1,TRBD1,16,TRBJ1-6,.,TGTGCCAGCAGTGAATCGGAGGGGGCTTGGAATTCACCCCTCCACTTT,CASSESEGAWNSPLHF
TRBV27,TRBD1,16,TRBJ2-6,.,TGTGCCAGCATAGGACAGGGACCATCTGGGGCCAACGTCCTGACTTTC,CASIGQGPSGANVLTF
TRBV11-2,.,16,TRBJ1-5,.,TGTGCCAGCAGCTACTTCGCGGGGGACCACAATCAGCCCCAGCATTTT,CASSYFAGDHNQPQHF
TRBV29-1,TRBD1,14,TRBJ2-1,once,TGCAGCGTTGAACCGCCGGACAGGGGCTATGAGCAGTTCTTC,CSVEPPDRGYEQFF
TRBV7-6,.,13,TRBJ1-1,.,TGTGCCAGCAGCTTACAGGCCAACACTGAAGCTTTCTTT,CASSLQANTEAFF
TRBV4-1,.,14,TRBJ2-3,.,TGCGCCAGTACCATAGGGGTGGGGACAGATACGCAGTATTTT,CASTIGVGTDTQYF
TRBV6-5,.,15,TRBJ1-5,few,TGTGCCAGCAGGAACAGGGACGGGCGCAATCAGCCCCAGCATTTT,CASRNRDGRNQPQHF
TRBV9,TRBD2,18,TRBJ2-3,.,TGTGCCAGCAGCTCAATGACTAGCGGGAGGGCAGACACAGATACGCAGTATTTT,CASSSMTSGRADTDTQYF
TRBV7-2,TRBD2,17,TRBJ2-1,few,TGTGCCAGCAGAAGTCCGGGACTAGCGGGAGGGCACAATGAGCAGTTCTTC,CASRSPGLAGGHNEQFF
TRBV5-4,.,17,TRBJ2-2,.,TGTGCCAGCAGCTTGGCCGGTTCAGGCAAGGGGGCCGGGGAGCTGTTTTTT,CASSLAGSGKGAGELFF
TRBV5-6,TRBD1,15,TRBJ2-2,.,TGTGCCAGCAGCCAGGGGGCGGTGGTCACCGGGGAGCTGTTTTTT,CASSQGAVVTGELFF
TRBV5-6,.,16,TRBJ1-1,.,TGTGCCAGCAGCTTTAACCCTACAGGGTTGGACACTGAAGCTTTCTTT,CASSFNPTGLDTEAFF
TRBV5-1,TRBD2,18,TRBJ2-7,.,TGCGCCAGCAGCTTGCGGCCTAGCGGGAGCCCTTGGTCGGGAGAGCAGTACTTC,CASSLRPSGSPWSGEQYF
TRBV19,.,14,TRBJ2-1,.,TGTGCCAGTAGTGCCAGGAGGGGCGCGAATGAGCAGTTCTTC,CASSARRGANEQFF
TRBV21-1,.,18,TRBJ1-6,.,TGTGCCAGCAGCCCAACCCAGAGGAGGGATCCCTATAATTCACCCCTCCACTTT,CASSPTQRRDPYNSPLHF
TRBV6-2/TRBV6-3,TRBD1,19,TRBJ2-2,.,TGTGCCAGCAGCCCTTCCGGGACAGGGGGCGAAAAAGCCACCGGGGAGCTGTTTTTT,CASSPSGTGGEKATGELFF
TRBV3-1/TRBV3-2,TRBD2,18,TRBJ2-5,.,TGTGCCAGCAGCCCTGGTGGTAGCGGGAGAAGGCCTCAAGAGACCCAGTACTTC,CASSPGGSGRRPQETQYF
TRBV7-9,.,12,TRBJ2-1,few,TGTGCCAGCAGCTTGGGGGGGCATGAGCAGTTCTTC,CASSLGGHEQFF